Listed below are T cell receptor beta chains from one sample, sequenced in a study of T cell responses to AZD1222 COVID-19 vaccine. Sequenced by immunoSEQ multiplex PCR; TCRdb stores in-frame clones only, minus some. The sample consists of around 100,000 clones, 93% of them appearing once. The specimen comprised peripheral blood, sampled on day 0 of AZD1222 vaccination. These receptors were collected from an adult in good health. CDR3s include the opening cysteine and the closing phenylalanine or tryptophan. Fields, in order: J gene, D gene, clone size, V gene, CDR3 DNA, CDR3 protein. The D gene is left open where the match is weak. Not every row has a clone size; where given, it reads once, few, many or a size class.

>TRBJ2-7|-|-|TRBV7-9
TGTGCCAGCAGCCCCCGGGGGTCGGAGCAGTACTTC
CASSPRGSEQYF
>TRBJ2-7|-|once|TRBV5-5
TGTGCCAGCAGCCCGACAGTGCGACTCTCCTACGAGCAGTACTTC
CASSPTVRLSYEQYF
>TRBJ1-1|-|once|TRBV5-1
TGCGCCAGCAGCCACGGGGACCTCGACGCTGAAGCTTTCTTT
CASSHGDLDAEAFF
>TRBJ2-2|-|-|TRBV24-1
TGTGCCACCAGTGCGGCCGGGACCGGGGAGCTGTTTTTT
CATSAAGTGELFF
>TRBJ1-3|TRBD1|-|TRBV7-9
TGTGCCAGTAACAGGGGGTCCTCCTCTGGAAACACCATATATTTT
CASNRGSSSGNTIYF
>TRBJ1-2|-|-|TRBV9
TGTGCCAGCAGCCTCAGTCCCGGACAGAGGACGTATGGCTACACCTTC
CASSLSPGQRTYGYTF
>TRBJ1-2|-|-|TRBV2
TGTGCCAGCAGGCCCCGGGACGAGGGTTTCTATGGCTACACCTTC
CASRPRDEGFYGYTF
>TRBJ1-2|TRBD1|-|TRBV13
TGTGCCAGCAGCATCGGGACAGCGTATGGCTACACCTTC
CASSIGTAYGYTF
>TRBJ2-7|TRBD1|-|TRBV6-2/TRBV6-3
TGTGCCAGCAGTTACCCAGGAACAGGGGACGAGCAGTACTTC
CASSYPGTGDEQYF
>TRBJ1-2|-|few|TRBV28
TGTGCCAGCACCCCGGGACCTACAACTTATGGCTACACCTTC
CASTPGPTTYGYTF
>TRBJ2-5|TRBD2|-|TRBV18
TGTGCCAGCTCAGTAAAGCGGGGGCAAGAGACCCAGTACTTC
CASSVKRGQETQYF
>TRBJ2-7|-|-|TRBV6-5
TGTGCCAGCAGTTACGCGGGGATTGACGAGCAGTACTTC
CASSYAGIDEQYF
>TRBJ2-7|-|-|TRBV5-8
TGTGCCAGCAGTCCGGGAGTGGATTACGAGCAGTACTTC
CASSPGVDYEQYF
>TRBJ2-1|-|-|TRBV2
TGTGCCAGCAGTGAAGGACTAGTTAATGAGCAGTTCTTC
CASSEGLVNEQFF
>TRBJ1-1|-|-|TRBV19
TGTGCCAGTACCCCATACCCACGTGAAACTGAAGCTTTCTTT
CASTPYPRETEAFF
>TRBJ2-1|TRBD2|-|TRBV5-4
TGTGCCAGCAGCCCTTTTAGCGGGAGGGCTTCCTACAATGAGCAGTTCTTC
CASSPFSGRASYNEQFF
>TRBJ2-7|-|once|TRBV21-1
TGTGCCAGCAGCCCCAGGGGAGGGGGGGAGCAGTACTTC
CASSPRGGGEQYF